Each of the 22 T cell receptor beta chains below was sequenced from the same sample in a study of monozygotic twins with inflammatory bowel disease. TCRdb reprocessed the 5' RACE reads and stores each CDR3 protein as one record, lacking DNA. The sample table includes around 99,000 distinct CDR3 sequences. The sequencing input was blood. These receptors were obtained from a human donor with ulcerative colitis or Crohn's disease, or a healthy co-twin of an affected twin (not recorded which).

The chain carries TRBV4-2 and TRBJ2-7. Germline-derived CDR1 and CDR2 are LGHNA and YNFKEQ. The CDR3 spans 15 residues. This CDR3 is CASSQGKVSSYEQYF.

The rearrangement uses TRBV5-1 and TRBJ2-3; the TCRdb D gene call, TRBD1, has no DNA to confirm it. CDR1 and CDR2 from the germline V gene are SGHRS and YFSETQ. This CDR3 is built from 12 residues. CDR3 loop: CASSNMGDTQYF.

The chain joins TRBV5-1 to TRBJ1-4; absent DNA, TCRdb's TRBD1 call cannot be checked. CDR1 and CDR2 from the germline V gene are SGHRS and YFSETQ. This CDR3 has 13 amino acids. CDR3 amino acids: CASSLEGDEKLFF.

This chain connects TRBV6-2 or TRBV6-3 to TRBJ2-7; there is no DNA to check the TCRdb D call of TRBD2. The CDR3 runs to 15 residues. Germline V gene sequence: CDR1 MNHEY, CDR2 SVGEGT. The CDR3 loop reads CASSYSGDSSYEQYF.

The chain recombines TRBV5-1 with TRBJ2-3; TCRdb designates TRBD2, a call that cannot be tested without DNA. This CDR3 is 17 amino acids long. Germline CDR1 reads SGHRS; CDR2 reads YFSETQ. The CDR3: CASSPGLRTSFWDTQYF. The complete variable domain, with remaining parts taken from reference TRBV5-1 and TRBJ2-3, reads KAGVTQTPRYLIKTRGQQVTLSCSPISGHRSVSWYQQTPGQGLQFLFEYFSETQRNKGNFPGRFSGRQFSNSRSEMNVSTLELGDSALYLCASSPGLRTSFWDTQYFGPGTRLTVL.

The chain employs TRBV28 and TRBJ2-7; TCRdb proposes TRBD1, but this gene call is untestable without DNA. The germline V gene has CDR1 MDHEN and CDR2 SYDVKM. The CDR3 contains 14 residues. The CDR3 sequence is CASSPGQDPYEQYF.

Here the CDR3 reads CASSPEDGGNEQFF. The gene calls are TRBV6-2 or TRBV6-3 and TRBJ2-1; TCRdb calls TRBD1, which cannot be checked without DNA. Per germline, CDR1 MNHEY and CDR2 SVGEGT. CDR3 length: 14 amino acids.

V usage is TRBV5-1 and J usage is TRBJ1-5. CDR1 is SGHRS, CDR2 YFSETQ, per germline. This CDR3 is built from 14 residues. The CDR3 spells CASSLDSGGQPQHF. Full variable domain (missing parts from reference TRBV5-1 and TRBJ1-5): KAGVTQTPRYLIKTRGQQVTLSCSPISGHRSVSWYQQTPGQGLQFLFEYFSETQRNKGNFPGRFSGRQFSNSRSEMNVSTLELGDSALYLCASSLDSGGQPQHFGDGTRLSIL.

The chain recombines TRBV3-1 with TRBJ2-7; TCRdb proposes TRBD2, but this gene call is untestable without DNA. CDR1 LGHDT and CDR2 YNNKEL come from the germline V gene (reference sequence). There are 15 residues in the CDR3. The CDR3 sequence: CASSLRLAGAYEQYF.

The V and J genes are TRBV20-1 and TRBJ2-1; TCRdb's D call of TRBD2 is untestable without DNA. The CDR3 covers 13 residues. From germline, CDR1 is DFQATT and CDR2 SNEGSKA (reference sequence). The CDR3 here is CSAPSGTYNEQFF.

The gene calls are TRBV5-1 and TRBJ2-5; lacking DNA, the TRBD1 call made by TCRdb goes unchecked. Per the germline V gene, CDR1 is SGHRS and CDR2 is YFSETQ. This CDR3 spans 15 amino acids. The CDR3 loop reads CASSSGAGVEETQYF.

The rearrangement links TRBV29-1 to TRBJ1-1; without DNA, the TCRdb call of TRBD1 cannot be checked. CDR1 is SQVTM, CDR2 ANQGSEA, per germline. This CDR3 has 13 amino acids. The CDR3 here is CSVGPGGPTEAFF.

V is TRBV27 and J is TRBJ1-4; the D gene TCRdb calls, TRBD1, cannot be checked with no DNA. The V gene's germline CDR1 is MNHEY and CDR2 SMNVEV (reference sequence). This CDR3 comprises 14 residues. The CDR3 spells CARPAGAVGEKLFF.

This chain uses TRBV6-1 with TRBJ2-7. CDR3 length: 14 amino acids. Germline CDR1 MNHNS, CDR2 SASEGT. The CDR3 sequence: CASSATGSSYEQYF.

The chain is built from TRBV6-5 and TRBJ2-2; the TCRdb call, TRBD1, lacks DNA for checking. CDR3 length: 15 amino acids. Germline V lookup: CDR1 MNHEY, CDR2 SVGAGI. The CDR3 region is CASSYSAPGTGELFF.

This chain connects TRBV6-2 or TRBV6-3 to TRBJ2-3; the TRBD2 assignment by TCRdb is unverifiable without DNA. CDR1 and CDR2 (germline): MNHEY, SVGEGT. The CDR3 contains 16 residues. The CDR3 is CASSYYPGGPKDTQYF.

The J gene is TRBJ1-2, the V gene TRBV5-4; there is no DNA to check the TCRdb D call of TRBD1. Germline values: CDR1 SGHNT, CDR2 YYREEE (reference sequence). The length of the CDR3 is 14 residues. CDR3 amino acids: CASSLRGVNYGYTF.

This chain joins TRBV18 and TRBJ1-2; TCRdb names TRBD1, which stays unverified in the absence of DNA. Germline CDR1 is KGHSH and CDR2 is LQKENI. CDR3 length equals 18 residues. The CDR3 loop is CASSAVISRDSTNYGYTF. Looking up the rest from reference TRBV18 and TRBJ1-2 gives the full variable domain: NAGVMQNPRHLVRRRGQEARLRCSPMKGHSHVYWYRQLPEEGLKFMVYLQKENIIDESGMPKERFSAEFPKEGPSILRIQQVVRGDSAAYFCASSAVISRDSTNYGYTFGSGTRLTVV.

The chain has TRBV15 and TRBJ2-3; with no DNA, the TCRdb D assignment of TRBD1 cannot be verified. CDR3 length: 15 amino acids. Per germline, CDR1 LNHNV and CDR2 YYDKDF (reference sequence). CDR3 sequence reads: CATSRDLQGADTQYF.

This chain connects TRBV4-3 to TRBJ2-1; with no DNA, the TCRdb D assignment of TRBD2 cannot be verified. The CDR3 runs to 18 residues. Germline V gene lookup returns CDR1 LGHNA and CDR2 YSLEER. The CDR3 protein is CASSQDGSGPWGYNEQFF.

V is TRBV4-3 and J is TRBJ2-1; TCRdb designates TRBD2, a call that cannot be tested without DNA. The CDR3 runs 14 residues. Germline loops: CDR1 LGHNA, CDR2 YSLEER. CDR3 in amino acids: CASSEEGLNEEQFF.

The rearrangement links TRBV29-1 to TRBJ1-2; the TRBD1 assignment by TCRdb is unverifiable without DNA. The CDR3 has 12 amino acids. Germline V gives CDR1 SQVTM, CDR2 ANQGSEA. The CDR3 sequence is CSVEGTAYGYTF.